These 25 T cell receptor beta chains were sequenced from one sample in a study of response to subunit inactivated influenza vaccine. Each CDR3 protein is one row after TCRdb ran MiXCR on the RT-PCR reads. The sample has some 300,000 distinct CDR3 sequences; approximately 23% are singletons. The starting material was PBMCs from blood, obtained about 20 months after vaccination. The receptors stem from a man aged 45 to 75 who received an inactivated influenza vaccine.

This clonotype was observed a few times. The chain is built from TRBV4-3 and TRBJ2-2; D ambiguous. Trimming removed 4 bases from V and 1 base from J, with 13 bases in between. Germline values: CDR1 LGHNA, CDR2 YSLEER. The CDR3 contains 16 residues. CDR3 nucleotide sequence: TGCGCCAGCAGCCTCCACTCCACCGGGAACACCGGGGAGCTGTTTTTT. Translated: CASSLHSTGNTGELFF.

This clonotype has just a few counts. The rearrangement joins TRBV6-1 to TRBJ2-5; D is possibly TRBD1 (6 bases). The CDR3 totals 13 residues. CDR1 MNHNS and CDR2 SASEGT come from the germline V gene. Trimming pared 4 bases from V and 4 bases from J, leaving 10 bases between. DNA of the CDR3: TGTGCCAGCAGTGGGACAGTAAGAGAGACCCAGTACTTC. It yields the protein CASSGTVRETQYF.

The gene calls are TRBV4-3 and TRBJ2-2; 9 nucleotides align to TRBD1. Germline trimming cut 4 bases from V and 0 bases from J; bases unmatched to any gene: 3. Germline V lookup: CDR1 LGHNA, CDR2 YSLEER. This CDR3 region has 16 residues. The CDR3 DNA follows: TGCGCCAGCAGCCGCGGGACAGGGACGAACACCGGGGAGCTGTTTTTT. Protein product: CASSRGTGTNTGELFF.

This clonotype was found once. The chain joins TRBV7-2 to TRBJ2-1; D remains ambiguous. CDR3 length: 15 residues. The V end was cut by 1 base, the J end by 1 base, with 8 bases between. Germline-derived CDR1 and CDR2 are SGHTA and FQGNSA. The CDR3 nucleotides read TGTGCCAGCAGCTTAGGCTTTGGGTCCTACAATGAGCAGTTCTTC. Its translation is CASSLGFGSYNEQFF.

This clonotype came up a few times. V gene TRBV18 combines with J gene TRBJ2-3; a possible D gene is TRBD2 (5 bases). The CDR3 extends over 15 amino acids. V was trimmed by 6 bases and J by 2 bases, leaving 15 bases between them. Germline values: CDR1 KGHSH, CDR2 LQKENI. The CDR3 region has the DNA TGTGCCAGCTCCCCTGGACTGCTCAACACAGATACGCAGTATTTT. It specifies CASSPGLLNTDTQYF.

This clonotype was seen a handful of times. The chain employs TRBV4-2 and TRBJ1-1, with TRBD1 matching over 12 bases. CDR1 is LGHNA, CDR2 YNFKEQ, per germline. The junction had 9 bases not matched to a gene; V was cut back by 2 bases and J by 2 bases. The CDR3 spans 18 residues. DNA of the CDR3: TGTGCCAGCAGCCAAACGGGGGGGACAGGGGGCGTAAACACTGAAGCTTTCTTT. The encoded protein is CASSQTGGTGGVNTEAFF.

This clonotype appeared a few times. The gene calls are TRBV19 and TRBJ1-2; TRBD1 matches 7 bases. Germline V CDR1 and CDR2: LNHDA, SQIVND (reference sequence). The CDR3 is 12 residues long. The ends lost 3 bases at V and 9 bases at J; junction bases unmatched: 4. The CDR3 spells CASSIEQGSYTF. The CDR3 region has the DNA TGTGCCAGTAGTATTGAACAGGGGAGCTACACCTTC.

The CDR3 sequence is CASSFSTLSGGGRDEQFF. The CDR3 DNA is TGTGCCAGCAGCTTCAGCACCTTAAGCGGAGGGGGACGTGATGAGCAGTTCTTC. The chain carries TRBV11-1 and TRBJ2-1, with D perhaps being TRBD1 or TRBD2 (6 bases each). This CDR3 contains 18 residues. Per the germline V gene, CDR1 is SGHAT and CDR2 is FQDESV (reference sequence). V was shortened by 3 bases and J by 8 bases, with 26 bases between the two germline ends.

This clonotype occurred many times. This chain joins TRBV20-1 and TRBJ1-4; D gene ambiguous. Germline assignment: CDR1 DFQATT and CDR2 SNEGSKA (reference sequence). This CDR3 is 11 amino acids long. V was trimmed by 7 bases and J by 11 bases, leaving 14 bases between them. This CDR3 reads CSVPSDGKLFF. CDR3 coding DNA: TGCAGTGTCCCCTCGGATGGGAAACTGTTTTTT.

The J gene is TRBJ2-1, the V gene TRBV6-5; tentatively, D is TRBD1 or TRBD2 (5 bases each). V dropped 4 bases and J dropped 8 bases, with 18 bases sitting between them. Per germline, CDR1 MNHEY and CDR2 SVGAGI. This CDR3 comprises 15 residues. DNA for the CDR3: TGTGCCAGCAGTTTCTTTGACGGGGCCGCGGATGAGCAGTTCTTC. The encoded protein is CASSFFDGAADEQFF.

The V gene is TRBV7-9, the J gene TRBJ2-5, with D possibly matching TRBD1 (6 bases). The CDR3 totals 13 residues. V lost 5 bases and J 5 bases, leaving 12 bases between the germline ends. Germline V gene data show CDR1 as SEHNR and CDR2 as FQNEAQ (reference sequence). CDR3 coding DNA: TGTGCCAGCAGCCGACAGGCGTCTGAGACCCAGTACTTC. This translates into CASSRQASETQYF.

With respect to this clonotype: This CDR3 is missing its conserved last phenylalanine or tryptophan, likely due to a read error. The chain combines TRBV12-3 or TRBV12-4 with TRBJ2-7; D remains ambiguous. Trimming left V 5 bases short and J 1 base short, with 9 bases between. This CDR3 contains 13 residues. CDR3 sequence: CASSPPGSYEQYS. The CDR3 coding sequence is TGTGCCAGCAGTCCACCTGGGTCCTACGAGCAGTACTCC.

CDR3 amino acids: CSAPPDRGYQETQYF. DNA of the CDR3: TGCAGTGCCCCCCCGGACAGGGGGTACCAAGAGACCCAGTACTTC. The V call is TRBV20-1, the J call TRBJ2-5; 10 positions match TRBD1. With 6 bases clipped from V and 0 bases from J, the junction kept 7 bases outside the gene matches. Germline CDR1 DFQATT, CDR2 SNEGSKA (reference sequence). The CDR3 is 15 residues long.

CDR3 sequence: CASSLGRGQRGAFF. In DNA form, the CDR3 reads TGTGCCAGCAGCTTAGGGAGGGGGCAACGGGGAGCTTTCTTT. This chain connects TRBV7-2 to TRBJ1-1, with 7 positions matching TRBD1. Trimming cost V 1 base and J 10 bases; bases outside gene matches: 9. CDR3 size: 14 residues. The germline CDR1 and CDR2 sequences are SGHTA and FQGNSA. The complete variable domain, with remaining parts taken from reference TRBV7-2 and TRBJ1-1, reads GAGVSQSPSNKVTEKGKDVELRCDPISGHTALYWYRQSLGQGLEFLIYFQGNSAPDKSGLPSDRFSAERTGGSVSTLTIQRTQQEDSAVYLCASSLGRGQRGAFFGQGTRLTVV.

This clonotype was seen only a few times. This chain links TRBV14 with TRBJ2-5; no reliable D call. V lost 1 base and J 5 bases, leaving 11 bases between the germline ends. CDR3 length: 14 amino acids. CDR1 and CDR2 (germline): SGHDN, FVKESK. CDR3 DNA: TGTGCCAGCAGCCAAGGGGCTCGTAGTGAGACCCAGTACTTC. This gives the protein CASSQGARSETQYF.

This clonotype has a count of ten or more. The CDR3 spells CASSLARPGEYGYTF. CDR3 DNA sequence: TGTGCCAGCAGCTTAGCTCGTCCGGGGGAATATGGCTACACCTTC. The V call is TRBV7-9, the J call TRBJ1-2; maybe TRBD1 (5 bases). CDR1 and CDR2 (germline): SEHNR, FQNEAQ (reference sequence). V dropped 0 bases and J dropped 5 bases, with 13 bases sitting between them. The CDR3 is made up of 15 amino acids.

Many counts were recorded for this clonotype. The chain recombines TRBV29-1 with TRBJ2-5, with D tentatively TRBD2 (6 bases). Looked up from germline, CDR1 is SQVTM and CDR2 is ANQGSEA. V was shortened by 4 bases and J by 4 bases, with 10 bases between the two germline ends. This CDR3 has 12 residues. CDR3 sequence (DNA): TGCAGCGTTGCGGGGGATGCAGAGACCCAGTACTTC. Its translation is CSVAGDAETQYF.

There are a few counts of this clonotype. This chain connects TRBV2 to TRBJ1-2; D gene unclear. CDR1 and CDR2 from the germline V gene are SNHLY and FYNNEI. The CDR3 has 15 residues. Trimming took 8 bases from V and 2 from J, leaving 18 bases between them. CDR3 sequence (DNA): TGTGCCAGCGACAAATCAGGATCAGCCAACTATGGCTACACCTTC. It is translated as CASDKSGSANYGYTF.

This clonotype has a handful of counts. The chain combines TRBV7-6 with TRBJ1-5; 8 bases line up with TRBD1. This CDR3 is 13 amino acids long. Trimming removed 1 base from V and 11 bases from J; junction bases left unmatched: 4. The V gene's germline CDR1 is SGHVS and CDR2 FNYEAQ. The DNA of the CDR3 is TGTGCCAGCAGCTTAGGACAGGGGAGTACCCAGCATTTT. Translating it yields CASSLGQGSTQHF.

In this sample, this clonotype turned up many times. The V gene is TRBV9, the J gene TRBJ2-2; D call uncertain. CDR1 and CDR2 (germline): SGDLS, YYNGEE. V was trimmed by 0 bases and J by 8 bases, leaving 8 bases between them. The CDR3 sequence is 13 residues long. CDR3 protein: CASSVELSGELFF. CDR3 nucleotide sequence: TGTGCCAGCAGCGTAGAACTGTCAGGGGAGCTGTTTTTT.

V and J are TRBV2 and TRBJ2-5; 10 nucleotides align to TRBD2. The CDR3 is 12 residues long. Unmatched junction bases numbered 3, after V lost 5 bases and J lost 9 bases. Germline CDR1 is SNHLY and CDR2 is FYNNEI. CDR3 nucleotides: TGTGCCAGCAGTAGCGGGGGGGCCTCCCAGTACTTC. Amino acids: CASSSGGASQYF.

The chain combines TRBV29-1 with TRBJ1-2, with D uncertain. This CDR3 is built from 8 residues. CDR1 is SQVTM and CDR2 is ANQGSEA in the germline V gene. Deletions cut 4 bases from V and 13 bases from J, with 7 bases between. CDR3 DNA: TGCAGCGTTGGGAGGACCACCTTC. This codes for CSVGRTTF.

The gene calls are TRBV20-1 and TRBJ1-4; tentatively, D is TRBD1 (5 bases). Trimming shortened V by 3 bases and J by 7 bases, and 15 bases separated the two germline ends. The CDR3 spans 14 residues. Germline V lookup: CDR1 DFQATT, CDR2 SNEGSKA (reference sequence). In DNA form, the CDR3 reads TGCAGTGCTAGGCCCGTTACGGGGGTTGAAAAACTGTTTTTT. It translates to CSARPVTGVEKLFF.

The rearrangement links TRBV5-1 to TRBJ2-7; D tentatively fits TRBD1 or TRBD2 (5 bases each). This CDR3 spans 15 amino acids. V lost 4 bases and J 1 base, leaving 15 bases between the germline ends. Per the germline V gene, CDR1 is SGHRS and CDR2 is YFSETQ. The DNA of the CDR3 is TGCGCCAGCAGCAAAAATCGGGACGCGTCCTACGAGCAGTACTTC. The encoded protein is CASSKNRDASYEQYF. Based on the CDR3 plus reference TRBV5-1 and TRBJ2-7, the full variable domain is KAGVTQTPRYLIKTRGQQVTLSCSPISGHRSVSWYQQTPGQGLQFLFEYFSETQRNKGNFPGRFSGRQFSNSRSEMNVSTLELGDSALYLCASSKNRDASYEQYFGPGTRLTVT.

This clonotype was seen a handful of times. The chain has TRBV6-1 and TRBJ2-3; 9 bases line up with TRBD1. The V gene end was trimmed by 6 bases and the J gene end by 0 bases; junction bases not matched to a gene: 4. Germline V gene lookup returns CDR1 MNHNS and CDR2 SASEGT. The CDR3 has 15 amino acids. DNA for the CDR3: TGTGCCAGCAGACGTGACAGGGGGAGCACAGATACGCAGTATTTT. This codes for CASRRDRGSTDTQYF.